A single sample gave rise to the 28 T cell receptor beta chains below, sequenced in a study of blood T cell repertoires in COVID-19. Some clones are missing from TCRdb's copy, which holds only in-frame ones; the method was immunoSEQ multiplex PCR. The sample has tens of thousands of clones, 85% to 90% seen once. Sequenced input: peripheral blood. The origin of the receptors is a woman older than 75 in a cohort sampled during active or convalescent COVID-19.

The chain links TRBV7-9 to TRBJ2-5; 9 bases line up with TRBD1. The CDR3 has 14 amino acids. The V gene end was trimmed by 1 base and the J gene end by 5 bases; junction bases not matched to a gene: 2. Germline assignment: CDR1 SEHNR and CDR2 FQNEAQ (reference sequence). The CDR3 sequence: CASSLVTGGETQYF. The CDR3 DNA reads TGTGCCAGCAGCTTAGTGACAGGGGGTGAGACCCAGTACTTC. Combining the CDR3 with reference TRBV7-9 and TRBJ2-5 gives the whole variable domain DTGVSQNPRHKITKRGQNVTFRCDPISEHNRLYWYRQTLGQGPEFLTYFQNEAQLEKSRLLSDRFSAERPKGSFSTLEIQRTEQGDSAMYLCASSLVTGGETQYFGPGTRLLVL.

The J gene is TRBJ2-3, the V gene TRBV9; TRBD2 is a possible D gene (6 bases). This CDR3 has 14 residues. Germline V gene lookup returns CDR1 SGDLS and CDR2 YYNGEE. The V end lost 3 bases, the J end lost 0 bases, and 8 bases lay between the germline ends. CDR3 protein: CASSGGTSTDTQYF. The CDR3, as DNA: TGTGCCAGCAGCGGGGGGACTAGCACAGATACGCAGTATTTT.

This clone was seen only once. The V and J genes are TRBV5-1 and TRBJ2-5, with 14 bases aligning to TRBD2. Germline CDR1 and CDR2: SGHRS and YFSETQ. CDR3 length: 16 residues. After removal of 5 bases from V and 4 bases from J, the junction contained 7 bases not matched to a gene. The chain's CDR3 is CASSTGTSGRTETQYF. The CDR3 DNA reads as TGCGCCAGCAGTACCGGGACTAGCGGGAGAACAGAGACCCAGTACTTC.

The V gene is TRBV29-1, the J gene TRBJ1-3, with D possibly matching TRBD1 (6 bases). The CDR3 consists of 15 residues. Germline values: CDR1 SQVTM, CDR2 ANQGSEA. Trimming stripped 4 bases from V and 0 bases from J, with 13 bases between. The CDR3 coding sequence is TGCAGCGTTGGGGGAGACAGGATCTCTGGAAACACCATATATTTT. Residues: CSVGGDRISGNTIYF.

This clone was detected only once. This chain uses TRBV24-1 with TRBJ2-5; 8 bases are a match to TRBD2. This CDR3 is 14 amino acids long. Trimming removed 6 bases from V and 5 bases from J; junction bases left unmatched: 7. CDR1 is KGHDR and CDR2 is SFDVKD in the germline V gene. The CDR3 nucleotides are TGTGCCACCAGTACGCGGGAGGTCGGGGAGACCCAGTACTTC. As protein: CATSTREVGETQYF.

The V call is TRBV10-3, the J call TRBJ2-2; possibly TRBD2 for D (5 bases). This CDR3 is 16 amino acids long. The germline V gene has CDR1 ENHRY and CDR2 SYGVKD. The V gene lost 1 base and the J gene lost 1 base, with 10 bases spanning the gap. CDR3 in DNA: TGTGCCATCAGTGAGTGGAGGTCGATGAACACCGGGGAGCTGTTTTTT. It translates to CAISEWRSMNTGELFF.

The chain employs TRBV7-9 and TRBJ1-1; a weak D match, TRBD1 (5 bases). This CDR3 has 14 amino acids. Germline V CDR1 and CDR2: SEHNR, FQNEAQ (reference sequence). With 4 bases removed from V and 4 bases from J, the gap between germline ends came to 13 bases. The CDR3 DNA is TGTGCCAGCAGCTCAGGTACGGGGGGCACTGAAGCTTTCTTT. Protein product: CASSSGTGGTEAFF.

The V and J genes are TRBV29-1 and TRBJ2-3, with a weak D call TRBD2 (6 bases). The CDR3 covers 16 residues. Germline lookup yields CDR1 SQVTM and CDR2 ANQGSEA. V gave up 1 base and J gave up 3 bases, with 17 bases separating them. CDR3 sequence reads: CSVEGARREATDTQYF. CDR3 DNA: TGCAGCGTTGAAGGGGCCAGGCGGGAAGCGACAGATACGCAGTATTTT.

The chain couples TRBV20-1 to TRBJ2-7; D is unresolved. Per the germline V gene, CDR1 is DFQATT and CDR2 is SNEGSKA (reference sequence). The CDR3 is made up of 13 amino acids. The V gene lost 3 bases and the J gene lost 1 base, with 10 bases spanning the gap. CDR3 residues: CSASSTGSYEQYV. CDR3 sequence (DNA): TGCAGTGCTAGTTCTACCGGGTCCTACGAGCAGTACGTC.

This chain connects TRBV30 to TRBJ1-1; TRBD1 aligns across 8 bases. Germline CDR1 GTSNPN, CDR2 SVGIG (reference sequence). With 4 bases clipped from V and 3 bases from J, the junction kept 16 bases outside the gene matches. The CDR3 runs 17 residues. The CDR3: CAWKRGTGHARDTEAFF. The CDR3 DNA reads as TGTGCCTGGAAAAGGGGGACAGGCCACGCCAGGGACACTGAAGCTTTCTTT.

The J gene is TRBJ1-1, the V gene TRBV5-1, with a weak D call TRBD1 (6 bases). This CDR3 has 15 residues. Trimming pared 0 bases from V and 4 bases from J, leaving 13 bases between. Germline V CDR1 and CDR2: SGHRS, YFSETQ. The CDR3: CASSLALGAGTEAFF. CDR3 DNA: TGCGCCAGCAGCTTGGCGTTGGGGGCGGGCACTGAAGCTTTCTTT.

The chain uses TRBV4-1 and TRBJ2-5; 13 bases are shared with TRBD2. V shed 5 bases, J shed 3 bases, and the junction held 9 bases outside the gene matches. Germline loops: CDR1 MGHRA, CDR2 YSYEKL. CDR3 length: 17 residues. CDR3 DNA sequence: TGCGCCAGCAGCGATGGACTAGCGGGAGCACGGGAAGAGACCCAGTACTTC. Translated: CASSDGLAGAREETQYF.

This rearrangement joins TRBV5-1 to TRBJ2-2; 7 bases are shared with TRBD1. CDR3 length: 15 residues. Germline assignment: CDR1 SGHRS and CDR2 YFSETQ. The J segment lost 1 base and the V segment lost 5 bases, leaving 5 bases of the junction unmatched. The CDR3 loop is CASRAGTENTGELFF. Here the CDR3 DNA reads TGCGCCAGCAGAGCCGGGACAGAGAACACCGGGGAGCTGTTTTTT.

This clone appeared a single time. The V gene is TRBV24-1, the J gene TRBJ2-1; 8 bases line up with TRBD2. CDR3 length: 17 residues. The germline CDR1 and CDR2 sequences are KGHDR and SFDVKD. V shed 2 bases, J shed 0 bases, and the junction held 5 bases outside the gene matches. Here the CDR3 DNA reads TGTGCCACCAGTGATTCCCCCAGCGGGAGCTCCTACAATGAGCAGTTCTTC. Translated, it gives CATSDSPSGSSYNEQFF.

The chain combines TRBV5-4 with TRBJ1-5; D gene ambiguous. The CDR3 loop spans 16 amino acids. The germline gives CDR1 SGHNT, CDR2 YYREEE (reference sequence). Deletions cut 3 bases from V and 3 bases from J, with 16 bases between. CDR3 region: CASSWGPGEANQPQHF. CDR3 coding DNA: TGTGCCAGCAGCTGGGGTCCGGGAGAGGCCAATCAGCCCCAGCATTTT.

The chain carries TRBV14 and TRBJ1-1; D perhaps matches TRBD1 (6 bases). Germline CDR1 and CDR2: SGHDN and FVKESK. V lost 1 base and J 1 base, leaving 10 bases between the germline ends. CDR3 length: 15 amino acids. The DNA of the CDR3 is TGTGCCAGCAGCCAAGTAGGGACAAAGAACACTGAAGCTTTCTTT. It is translated as CASSQVGTKNTEAFF.

The genes are TRBV5-5 and TRBJ1-3, with no clear D. The CDR3 sequence is 13 residues long. Trimming cost V 4 bases and J 4 bases, with 9 bases left between them. Germline lookup yields CDR1 SGHKS and CDR2 YYEKEE (reference sequence). The CDR3 nucleotides are TGTGCCAGCAGCCCGGGTCCCGGAAACACCATATATTTT. Its protein is CASSPGPGNTIYF.

The gene calls are TRBV6-1 and TRBJ1-3; D call uncertain. The germline V gene encodes CDR1 MNHNS and CDR2 SASEGT. The V end lost 0 bases, the J end lost 16 bases, and 10 bases lay between the germline ends. The length of the CDR3 is 11 residues. The CDR3 region has the DNA TGTGCCAGCAGTGAAGCCCCAGTTTCCTATTTT. It translates to CASSEAPVSYF.

V usage is TRBV5-1 and J usage is TRBJ2-7; the match to TRBD2 covers 13 bases. This CDR3 contains 16 residues. Looked up from germline, CDR1 is SGHRS and CDR2 is YFSETQ. V gave up 0 bases and J gave up 7 bases; unmatched junction bases: 7. CDR3 loop: CASSLAQTSGRREQYF. CDR3 nucleotides: TGCGCCAGCAGCTTGGCACAGACTAGCGGGAGGAGGGAGCAGTACTTC.

J is TRBJ1-2 and V is TRBV5-1, with 7 bases matching TRBD1. V lost 4 bases, J lost 4 bases, and 7 bases stayed unmatched. The length of the CDR3 is 14 residues. Germline CDR1 SGHRS, CDR2 YFSETQ. In DNA, the CDR3 is TGCGCCAGCAGCCCGCCGGGACAGACCTATGGCTACACCTTC. Its translation: CASSPPGQTYGYTF. The full variable domain, its missing parts supplied by reference TRBV5-1 and TRBJ1-2, is KAGVTQTPRYLIKTRGQQVTLSCSPISGHRSVSWYQQTPGQGLQFLFEYFSETQRNKGNFPGRFSGRQFSNSRSEMNVSTLELGDSALYLCASSPPGQTYGYTFGSGTRLTVV.

This chain joins TRBV5-1 and TRBJ1-3; 9 bases agree with TRBD1. Germline V gene sequence: CDR1 SGHRS, CDR2 YFSETQ. The length of the CDR3 is 15 residues. The V and J ends lost 4 bases and 9 bases, in that order; junction bases with no gene match: 11. Written as DNA, the CDR3 is TGCGCCAGCAGCCAAACTGGGACAGGGTTAACCACCATATATTTT. Translation gives CASSQTGTGLTTIYF.

The chain carries TRBV2 and TRBJ1-2, with D possibly matching TRBD1 (6 bases). Per germline, CDR1 SNHLY and CDR2 FYNNEI. V lost 6 bases and J 8 bases, leaving 19 bases between the germline ends. CDR3 length: 14 residues. The DNA for the CDR3 is TGTGCCAGCAGCACGGCCGGCAGGGGTGACGGCTACACCTTC. Its translation: CASSTAGRGDGYTF.

The J gene is TRBJ2-7, the V gene TRBV7-3; 8 bases agree with TRBD1. The CDR3 loop spans 14 amino acids. The V gene's germline CDR1 is SGHTA and CDR2 FQGTGA. J gave up 4 bases and V 2 bases, and 4 bases lay outside the gene matches. The CDR3: CASSLYQGAYEQYF. DNA of the CDR3: TGTGCCAGCAGCTTATACCAGGGGGCTTACGAGCAGTACTTC.

This rearrangement joins TRBV13 to TRBJ2-6; TRBD2 aligns across 13 bases. The CDR3 is made up of 18 amino acids. The ends lost 1 base at V and 1 base at J; junction bases unmatched: 1. Germline values: CDR1 PRHDT, CDR2 FYEKMQ (reference sequence). As DNA, the CDR3 is TGTGCCAGCAGCTTAGAGACTAGCGGGAGGTCTGGGGCCAACGTCCTGACTTTC. As protein: CASSLETSGRSGANVLTF.

The J gene is TRBJ1-2, the V gene TRBV5-6; TRBD1 matches 7 bases. With V trimmed by 1 base and J by 8 bases, 2 bases remained unmatched. This CDR3 has 12 residues. CDR1 and CDR2 (germline): SGHDT, YYEEEE. In nucleotides, the CDR3 is TGTGCCAGCAGCTTGCAGGGGGTCGGCTACACCTTC. Amino acid sequence: CASSLQGVGYTF. Together with reference TRBV5-6 and TRBJ1-2, the CDR3 gives the full variable domain: DAGVTQSPTHLIKTRGQQVTLRCSPKSGHDTVSWYQQALGQGPQFIFQYYEEEERQRGNFPDRFSGHQFPNYSSELNVNALLLGDSALYLCASSLQGVGYTFGSGTRLTVV.

This clone has a handful of counts. The gene calls are TRBV29-1 and TRBJ2-7; 10 bases align to TRBD1. CDR3 length: 13 amino acids. The V gene end was trimmed by 5 bases and the J gene end by 1 base; junction bases not matched to a gene: 2. CDR1 is SQVTM and CDR2 is ANQGSEA in the germline V gene. CDR3 sequence: CSVRQGASYEQYF. In DNA, the CDR3 is TGCAGCGTTCGACAGGGGGCGTCCTACGAGCAGTACTTC.

The J gene is TRBJ1-1, the V gene TRBV11-3; no clear D. The length of the CDR3 is 11 residues. V was clipped by 0 bases and J by 8 bases, with 4 bases between them. Germline CDR1 reads SGHNT; CDR2 reads YENEEA. CDR3 residues: CASSLDMEAFF. As DNA, the CDR3 is TGTGCCAGCAGCTTAGACATGGAAGCTTTCTTT.

The CDR3 spells CASSRESGPDTQYF. CDR3 DNA: TGTGCCAGCAGTCGGGAGTCCGGGCCAGATACGCAGTATTTT. The chain combines TRBV2 with TRBJ2-3; D might be TRBD2 (6 bases). The V gene's germline CDR1 is SNHLY and CDR2 FYNNEI. Trimming shortened V by 5 bases and J by 4 bases, and 13 bases separated the two germline ends. CDR3 length: 14 residues.